This TCR beta chain was observed in a study of identical twins. About this clonotype itself: Its antigen remains unidentified.

The J segment lost 2 bases and the V segment lost 4 bases, leaving 9 bases of the junction unmatched. The length of the CDR3 is 18 residues. Germline V gives CDR1 SGDLS, CDR2 YYNGEE. Points from the study as a whole: Abundant beta clonotypes from cord blood had fewer insertions, unlike memory repertoires, which showed none.

Via MiXCR, TCRdb re-called the 5' RACE reads, giving one row per CDR3 protein. This sample has 550,000 to 800,000 distinct CDR3 sequences; 7.1% occur once, and the top ten carry roughly 1.5%. These records were also assigned to another study, of yellow fever vaccine responses in identical twins.

The sample was PBMCs. The chain joins TRBV9 to TRBJ2-1, with 13 bases identical to TRBD2. This clonotype was obtained from a woman in her late teens or twenties in good health. The CDR3 loop is CASSPDRTSGSAYNEQFF. DNA of the CDR3: TGTGCCAGCAGCCCAGACCGGACTAGCGGGAGCGCCTACAATGAGCAGTTCTTC.